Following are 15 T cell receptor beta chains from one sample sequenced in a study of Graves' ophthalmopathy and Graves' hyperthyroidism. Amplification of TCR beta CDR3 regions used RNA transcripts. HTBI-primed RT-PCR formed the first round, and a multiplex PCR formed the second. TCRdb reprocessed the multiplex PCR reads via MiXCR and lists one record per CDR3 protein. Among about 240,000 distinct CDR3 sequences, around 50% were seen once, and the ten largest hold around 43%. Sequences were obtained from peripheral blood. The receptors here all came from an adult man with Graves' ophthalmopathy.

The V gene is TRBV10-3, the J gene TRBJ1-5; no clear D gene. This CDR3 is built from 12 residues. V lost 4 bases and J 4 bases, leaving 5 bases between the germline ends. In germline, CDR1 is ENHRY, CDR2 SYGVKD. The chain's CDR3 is CAISAPNQPQHF. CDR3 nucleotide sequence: TGTGCCATCAGTGCACCGAATCAGCCCCAGCATTTT.

In DNA form, the CDR3 reads TGTGCCAGCAGCTTAGGGGGCCAGAACACTGAAGCTTTCTTT. As protein: CASSLGGQNTEAFF. J is TRBJ1-1 and V is TRBV7-6, with a weak D call TRBD1 (5 bases). Germline values: CDR1 SGHVS, CDR2 FNYEAQ. V lost 1 base, J lost 1 base, and 7 bases lay in between. This CDR3 contains 14 residues.

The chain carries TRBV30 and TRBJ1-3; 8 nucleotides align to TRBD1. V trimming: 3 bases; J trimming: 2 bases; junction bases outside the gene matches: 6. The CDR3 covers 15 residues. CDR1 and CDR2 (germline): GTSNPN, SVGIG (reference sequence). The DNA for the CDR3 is TGTGCCTGGAGATGGTCCAGGGGGCCTGGAAACACCATATATTTT. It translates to CAWRWSRGPGNTIYF.

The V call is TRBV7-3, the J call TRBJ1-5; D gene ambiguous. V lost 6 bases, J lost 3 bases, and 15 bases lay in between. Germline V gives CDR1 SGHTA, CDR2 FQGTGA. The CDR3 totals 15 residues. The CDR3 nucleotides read TGTGCCAGCAGTTTATTGGCAGTTAACAATCAGCCCCAGCATTTT. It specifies CASSLLAVNNQPQHF. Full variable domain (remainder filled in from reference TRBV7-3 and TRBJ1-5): GAGVSQTPSNKVTEKGKYVELRCDPISGHTALYWYRQSLGQGPEFLIYFQGTGAADDSGLPNDRFFAVRPEGSVSTLKIQRTERGDSAVYLCASSLLAVNNQPQHFGDGTRLSIL.

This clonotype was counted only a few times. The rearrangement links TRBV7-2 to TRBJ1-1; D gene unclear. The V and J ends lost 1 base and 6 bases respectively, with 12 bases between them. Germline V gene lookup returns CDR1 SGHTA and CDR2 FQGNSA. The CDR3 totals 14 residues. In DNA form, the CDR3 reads TGTGCCAGCAGCTTAGGTAATATAGGACCTGAAGCTTTCTTT. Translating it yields CASSLGNIGPEAFF.

CDR3 bases: TGTGCCAGCAGTGATGGGACCGGCACAACTAATGAAAAACTGTTTTTT. Encoded protein: CASSDGTGTTNEKLFF. V gene TRBV7-9 combines with J gene TRBJ1-4; weak D call: TRBD1 (5 bases). This CDR3 spans 16 amino acids. Germline V lookup: CDR1 SEHNR, CDR2 FQNEAQ (reference sequence). Trimming pared 6 bases from V and 0 bases from J, leaving 14 bases between.

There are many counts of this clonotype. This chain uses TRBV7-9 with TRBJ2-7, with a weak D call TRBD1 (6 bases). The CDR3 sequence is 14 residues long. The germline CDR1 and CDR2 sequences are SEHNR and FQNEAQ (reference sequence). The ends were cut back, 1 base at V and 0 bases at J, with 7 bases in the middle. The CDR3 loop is CASSLEQGSYEQYF. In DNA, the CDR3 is TGTGCCAGCAGCTTAGAACAGGGCTCCTACGAGCAGTACTTC.

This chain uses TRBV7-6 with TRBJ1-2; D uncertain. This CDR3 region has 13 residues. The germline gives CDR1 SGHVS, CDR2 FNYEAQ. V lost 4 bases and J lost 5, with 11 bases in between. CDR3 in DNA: TGTGCCAGCAGCTCGTCCCTTGGGTATGGCTACACCTTC. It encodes CASSSSLGYGYTF.

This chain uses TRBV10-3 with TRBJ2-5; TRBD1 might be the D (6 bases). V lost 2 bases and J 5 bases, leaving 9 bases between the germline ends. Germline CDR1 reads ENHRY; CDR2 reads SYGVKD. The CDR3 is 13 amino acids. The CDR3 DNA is TGTGCCATCAGTGAGGGAAGGGGGGAGACCCAGTACTTC. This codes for CAISEGRGETQYF.

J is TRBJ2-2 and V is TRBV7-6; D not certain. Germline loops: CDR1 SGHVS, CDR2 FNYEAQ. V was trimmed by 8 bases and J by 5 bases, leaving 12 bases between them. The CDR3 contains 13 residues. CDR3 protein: CASSPVLTGELFF. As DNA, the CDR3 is TGTGCCAGCTCCCCAGTATTGACCGGGGAGCTGTTTTTT.

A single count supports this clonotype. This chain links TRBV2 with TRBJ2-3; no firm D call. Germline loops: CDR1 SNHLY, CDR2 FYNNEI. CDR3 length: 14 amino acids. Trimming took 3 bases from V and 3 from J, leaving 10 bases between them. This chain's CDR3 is CASSDNQATDTQYF. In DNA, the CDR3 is TGTGCCAGCAGTGATAATCAAGCGACAGATACGCAGTATTTT.

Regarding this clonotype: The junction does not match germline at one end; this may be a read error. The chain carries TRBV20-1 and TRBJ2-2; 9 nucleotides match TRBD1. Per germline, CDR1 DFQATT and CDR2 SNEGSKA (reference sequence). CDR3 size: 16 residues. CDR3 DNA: TGCAGTGCTACCCCCCTACAGGGGGCCTGGACCGGGGATCTGTTTTTT. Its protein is CSATPLQGAWTGDLFF.

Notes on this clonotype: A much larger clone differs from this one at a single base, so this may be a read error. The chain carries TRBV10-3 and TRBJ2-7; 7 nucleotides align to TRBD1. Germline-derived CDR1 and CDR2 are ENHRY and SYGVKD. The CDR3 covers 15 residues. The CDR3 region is CATSEGQLLTYEQYF. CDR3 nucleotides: TGTGCCACCAGTGAGGGACAGCTTCTGACCTACGAGCAGTACTTC.

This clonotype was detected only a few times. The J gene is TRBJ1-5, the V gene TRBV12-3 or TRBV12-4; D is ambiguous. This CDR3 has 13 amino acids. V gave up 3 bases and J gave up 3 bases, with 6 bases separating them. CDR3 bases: TGTGCCAGCAGTTTTGGGTACAATCAGCCCCAGCATTTT. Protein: CASSFGYNQPQHF.

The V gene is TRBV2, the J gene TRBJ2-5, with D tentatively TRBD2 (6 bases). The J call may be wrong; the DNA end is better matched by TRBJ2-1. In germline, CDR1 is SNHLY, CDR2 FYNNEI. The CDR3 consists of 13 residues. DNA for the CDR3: TGTGCCAGCAGTGGAAGGAGGGACAATGAGCAGTTCTTC. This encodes CASSGRRDNEQFF.